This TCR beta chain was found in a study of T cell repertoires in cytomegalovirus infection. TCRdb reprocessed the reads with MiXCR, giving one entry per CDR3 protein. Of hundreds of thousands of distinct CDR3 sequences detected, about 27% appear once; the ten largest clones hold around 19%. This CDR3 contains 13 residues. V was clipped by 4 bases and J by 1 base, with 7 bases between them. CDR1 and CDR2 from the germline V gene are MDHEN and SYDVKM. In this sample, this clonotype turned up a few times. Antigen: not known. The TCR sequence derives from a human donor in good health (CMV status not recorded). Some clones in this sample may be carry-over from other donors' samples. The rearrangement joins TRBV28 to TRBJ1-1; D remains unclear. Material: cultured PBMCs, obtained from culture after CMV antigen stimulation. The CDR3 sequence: CASSYPGNTEAFF. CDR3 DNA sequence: TGTGCCAGCAGTTACCCGGGGAACACTGAAGCTTTCTTT.